The 26 T cell receptor beta chains reported below all come from one sample, sequenced in a study of blood T cell repertoires in COVID-19. Assay used: immunoSEQ multiplex PCR; TCRdb lists only in-frame clones, some missing. The sample carries under 150,000 clones, roughly 80% recorded once. Source material: peripheral blood. The receptors stem from a man aged 50-59 years with acute or convalescent COVID-19.

The CDR3 nucleotides are TGCGCCAGCAGCTTGGAGAGGATCTACGAGCAGTACTTC. It yields the protein CASSLERIYEQYF. V and J are TRBV5-1 and TRBJ2-7; no clear D gene. The V gene lost 0 bases and the J gene lost 3 bases, with 7 bases spanning the gap. The CDR3 sequence is 13 residues long. CDR1 is SGHRS, CDR2 YFSETQ, per germline.

V usage is TRBV6-1 and J usage is TRBJ1-4, with a tentative D call TRBD1 (5 bases). V lost 3 bases and J lost 1, with 12 bases in between. Per germline, CDR1 MNHNS and CDR2 SASEGT. This CDR3 region has 16 residues. CDR3 bases: TGTGCCAGCAGTGACAGACCGACAGTAACTAATGAAAAACTGTTTTTT. Translated, it gives CASSDRPTVTNEKLFF.

This sequence joins TRBV5-1 and TRBJ1-1; tentatively, D is TRBD1 (6 bases). V gave up 3 bases and J gave up 5 bases, with 14 bases separating them. This CDR3 spans 14 amino acids. The germline V gene encodes CDR1 SGHRS and CDR2 YFSETQ. The CDR3 nucleotides read TGCGCCAGCAGCTCGTGGGGGCAGTTAACTGAAGCTTTCTTT. This translates into CASSSWGQLTEAFF.

The V call is TRBV5-1, the J call TRBJ2-1, with unresolved D. The CDR3 covers 13 residues. Looked up from germline, CDR1 is SGHRS and CDR2 is YFSETQ. Trimming pared 7 bases from V and 0 bases from J, leaving 8 bases between. The CDR3 sequence: CASCPSSYNEQFF. The CDR3 region has the DNA TGCGCCAGCTGCCCTAGCTCCTACAATGAGCAGTTCTTC.

This clone was recorded once. The chain combines TRBV11-3 with TRBJ1-1, with a possible D match to TRBD1 (6 bases). This CDR3 region has 13 residues. V was clipped by 1 base and J by 7 bases, with 10 bases between them. Germline V lookup: CDR1 SGHNT, CDR2 YENEEA. CDR3 in amino acids: CASSLGQAHEAFF. DNA of the CDR3: TGTGCCAGCAGCTTAGGACAGGCCCATGAAGCTTTCTTT.

This chain links TRBV10-3 with TRBJ2-1; possible D gene TRBD1, 5 bases. Trimming shortened V by 5 bases and J by 5 bases, and 16 bases separated the two germline ends. Per germline, CDR1 ENHRY and CDR2 SYGVKD. This CDR3 region has 15 residues. The CDR3 DNA reads TGTGCCATCAGTTATACAGGCGGCGATAACAATGAGCAGTTCTTC. Translated, it gives CAISYTGGDNNEQFF.

This chain uses TRBV7-6 with TRBJ2-6; 7 nucleotides align to TRBD1. The CDR3 has 15 residues. J gave up 1 base and V 5 bases, and 2 bases lay outside the gene matches. Germline CDR1 SGHVS, CDR2 FNYEAQ. CDR3 in amino acids: CASSPRGSGANVLTF. The CDR3 nucleotides read TGTGCCAGCAGCCCCAGGGGGTCTGGGGCCAACGTCCTGACTTTC.

The chain joins TRBV5-4 to TRBJ1-4; the match to TRBD1 covers 8 bases. There are 19 residues in the CDR3. The germline gives CDR1 SGHNT, CDR2 YYREEE (reference sequence). J lost 4 bases, V lost 0 bases, and 14 bases had no gene match. The CDR3 reads CASSLGPGTGGSFNEKLFF. The CDR3 DNA reads as TGTGCCAGCAGCTTGGGGCCCGGCACAGGGGGTTCGTTTAATGAAAAACTGTTTTTT. Supplemented by reference TRBV5-4 and TRBJ1-4, the full variable domain reads ETGVTQSPTHLIKTRGQQVTLRCSSQSGHNTVSWYQQALGQGPQFIFQYYREEENGRGNFPPRFSGLQFPNYSSELNVNALELDDSALYLCASSLGPGTGGSFNEKLFFGSGTQLSVL.

V gene TRBV7-3 combines with J gene TRBJ2-1, with 9 bases lining up with TRBD1. This CDR3 region has 16 residues. The germline CDR1 and CDR2 sequences are SGHTA and FQGTGA. Unmatched junction bases numbered 12, after V lost 5 bases and J lost 7 bases. CDR3 DNA sequence: TGTGCCAGCAGCCTCGCCGGGGACAGGGTGGGAAATGAGCAGTTCTTC. This translates into CASSLAGDRVGNEQFF.

On this clone: Additional DNA sequences in this sample encode the identical CDR3. This chain joins TRBV24-1 and TRBJ1-4; perhaps TRBD1 as D (6 bases). CDR3 size: 15 residues. V lost 2 bases and J 11 bases, leaving 17 bases between the germline ends. Germline loops: CDR1 KGHDR, CDR2 SFDVKD. The CDR3 DNA reads as TGTGCCACCAGTGATTCCAAGACGGGGGGCGTGAAACTGTTTTTT. Encoded protein: CATSDSKTGGVKLFF.

This clone was detected a few times. The chain carries TRBV5-6 and TRBJ1-2; D is possibly TRBD1 (5 bases). The CDR3 has 15 amino acids. The germline V gene encodes CDR1 SGHDT and CDR2 YYEEEE. Trimming left V 0 bases short and J 4 bases short, with 13 bases between. CDR3 protein: CASSLGIQGGYGYTF. The CDR3 coding sequence is TGTGCCAGCAGCTTGGGTATCCAGGGCGGCTATGGCTACACCTTC.

This rearrangement joins TRBV9 to TRBJ1-2; 7 bases are a match to TRBD1. The CDR3 consists of 13 residues. Germline CDR1 SGDLS, CDR2 YYNGEE. V was clipped by 3 bases and J by 3 bases; unmatched bases: 2. CDR3: CASSAGQYYGYTF. CDR3 nucleotides: TGTGCCAGCAGCGCGGGACAGTACTATGGCTACACCTTC. Full variable domain (outside the CDR3, taken from reference TRBV9 and TRBJ1-2): DSGVTQTPKHLITATGQRVTLRCSPRSGDLSVYWYQQSLDQGLQFLIQYYNGEERAKGNILERFSAQQFPDLHSELNLSSLELGDSALYFCASSAGQYYGYTFGSGTRLTVV.

The V gene is TRBV30, the J gene TRBJ2-6, with D unresolved. The CDR3 is made up of 13 amino acids. V shed 5 bases and J shed 0 bases, with 5 bases lying between them. CDR1 is GTSNPN, CDR2 SVGIG, per germline (reference sequence). CDR3 bases: TGTGCCTGGGCGAGCTCTGGGGCCAACGTCCTGACTTTC. This encodes CAWASSGANVLTF.

The chain uses TRBV5-6 and TRBJ2-7, with 8 nucleotides matching TRBD1. J gave up 2 bases and V 2 bases, and 3 bases lay outside the gene matches. CDR1 SGHDT and CDR2 YYEEEE come from the germline V gene. The CDR3 is 14 residues long. CDR3 sequence reads: CASSFGTGTYEQYV. CDR3 bases: TGTGCCAGCAGCTTTGGGACAGGAACCTACGAGCAGTACGTC.

V and J are TRBV3-1 (or the pseudogene TRBV3-2) and TRBJ2-3; 9 positions agree with TRBD2. Germline V gene data show CDR1 as LGHDT and CDR2 as YNNKEL (reference sequence). The CDR3 length is 14 residues. V lost 4 bases to trimming and J lost 9 bases; unmatched junction nucleotides: 8. CDR3 in DNA: TGTGCCAGCAGCCCGGCCTGGAGCGGGGGGACGCAGTATTTT. It codes for CASSPAWSGGTQYF.

This chain joins TRBV6-5 and TRBJ1-1; 10 bases are a match to TRBD1. The length of the CDR3 is 15 residues. The germline V gene has CDR1 MNHEY and CDR2 SVGAGI. V dropped 6 bases and J dropped 1; count of bases not matched to a gene: 5. This chain's CDR3 is CASRGTGARNTEAFF. For the CDR3, the DNA is TGTGCCAGCAGGGGGACAGGGGCACGGAACACTGAAGCTTTCTTT.

Only one count was recorded for this clone. V is TRBV4-2 and J is TRBJ1-4; 9 bases are shared with TRBD1. Germline V CDR1 and CDR2: LGHNA, YNFKEQ. This CDR3 region has 16 residues. J gave up 7 bases and V 0 bases, and 6 bases lay outside the gene matches. CDR3 nucleotides: TGTGCCAGCAGCCAAGATACGGGACAGGGCCGTGAAAAACTGTTTTTT. Translated: CASSQDTGQGREKLFF.

This clone was counted a few times. The rearrangement links TRBV18 to TRBJ2-7; unclear D gene. V shed 6 bases and J shed 4 bases, with 7 bases lying between them. CDR3 size: 11 residues. The germline CDR1 and CDR2 sequences are KGHSH and LQKENI. This CDR3 reads CASSQEYEQYF. The CDR3 DNA reads TGTGCCAGCTCCCAGGAATACGAGCAGTACTTC. Variable domain in full (rest from reference TRBV18 and TRBJ2-7): NAGVMQNPRHLVRRRGQEARLRCSPMKGHSHVYWYRQLPEEGLKFMVYLQKENIIDESGMPKERFSAEFPKEGPSILRIQQVVRGDSAAYFCASSQEYEQYFGPGTRLTVT.

The J gene is TRBJ1-2, the V gene TRBV6-1; D ambiguous. Germline V gene data show CDR1 as MNHNS and CDR2 as SASEGT. V shed 3 bases and J shed 5 bases, with 4 bases lying between them. The CDR3 runs 11 residues. CDR3 residues: CASSDQYGYTF. The CDR3 coding sequence is TGTGCCAGCAGTGATCAGTATGGCTACACCTTC.

This clone came up once. The genes are TRBV3-1 (or the pseudogene TRBV3-2) and TRBJ2-1, with D possibly TRBD2 on 5 matching bases. The CDR3 has 13 residues. Germline CDR1 LGHDT, CDR2 YNNKEL (reference sequence). Trimming took 1 base from V and 4 from J, leaving 5 bases between them. The CDR3 reads CASSQGTYNEQFF. For the CDR3, the DNA is TGTGCCAGCAGCCAAGGGACTTACAATGAGCAGTTCTTC.

The rearrangement uses TRBV21-1 and TRBJ2-3; the table's D gene call, TRBD1, was not cross checked with the DNA. TRBV21-1 is described as a pseudogene. The CDR3 totals 22 residues. CDR3 residues: CASSISLSSTGAALVCTDTQYF. The CDR3 nucleotides are TGTGCCAGCAGCATCTCCTTATCCTCGACAGGTGCTGCCCTGGTATGCACAGATACGCAGTATTTT.

The V and J genes are TRBV11-2 and TRBJ1-1; no firm D call. The germline gives CDR1 SGHAT, CDR2 FQNNGV. Trimming pared 10 bases from V and 4 bases from J, leaving 19 bases between. The CDR3 has 14 amino acids. The CDR3 loop is CATSDGVSTTEAFF. The DNA for the CDR3 is TGTGCCACCTCGGACGGGGTGAGTACCACTGAAGCTTTCTTT.

This sequence joins TRBV5-4 and TRBJ1-1; weak D call: TRBD1 (6 bases). Trimming took 0 bases from V and 5 from J, leaving 14 bases between them. The CDR3 runs to 15 residues. The germline V gene encodes CDR1 SGHNT and CDR2 YYREEE (reference sequence). CDR3 DNA sequence: TGTGCCAGCAGCTTGGACCAGGGGCGGAGGACTGAAGCTTTCTTT. It specifies CASSLDQGRRTEAFF.

This chain links TRBV5-1 with TRBJ1-2; 10 bases align to TRBD1. The CDR3 has 14 amino acids. Germline lookup yields CDR1 SGHRS and CDR2 YFSETQ. The J segment lost 4 bases and the V segment lost 4 bases, leaving 4 bases of the junction unmatched. The CDR3 protein is CASSPGDRGYGYTF. For the CDR3, the DNA is TGCGCCAGCAGCCCAGGGGACAGGGGCTATGGCTACACCTTC.

V is TRBV29-1 and J is TRBJ1-1; no clear D gene. Germline lookup yields CDR1 SQVTM and CDR2 ANQGSEA. This CDR3 region has 11 residues. Trimming stripped 4 bases from V and 3 bases from J, with 6 bases between. The CDR3 loop reads CSVGAYTEAFF. The CDR3 nucleotides read TGCAGCGTTGGGGCTTACACTGAAGCTTTCTTT.

The chain recombines TRBV5-5 with TRBJ1-1; a possible D gene is TRBD1 (5 bases). Trimming stripped 1 base from V and 0 bases from J, with 7 bases between. The V gene's germline CDR1 is SGHKS and CDR2 YYEKEE (reference sequence). The CDR3 is 14 residues long. The CDR3 coding sequence is TGTGCCAGCAGCTTGTACAGGATGAACACTGAAGCTTTCTTT. It is translated as CASSLYRMNTEAFF. The full variable domain, completed using reference TRBV5-5 and TRBJ1-1, is DAGVTQSPTHLIKTRGQQVTLRCSPISGHKSVSWYQQVLGQGPQFIFQYYEKEERGRGNFPDRFSARQFPNYSSELNVNALLLGDSALYLCASSLYRMNTEAFFGQGTRLTVV.